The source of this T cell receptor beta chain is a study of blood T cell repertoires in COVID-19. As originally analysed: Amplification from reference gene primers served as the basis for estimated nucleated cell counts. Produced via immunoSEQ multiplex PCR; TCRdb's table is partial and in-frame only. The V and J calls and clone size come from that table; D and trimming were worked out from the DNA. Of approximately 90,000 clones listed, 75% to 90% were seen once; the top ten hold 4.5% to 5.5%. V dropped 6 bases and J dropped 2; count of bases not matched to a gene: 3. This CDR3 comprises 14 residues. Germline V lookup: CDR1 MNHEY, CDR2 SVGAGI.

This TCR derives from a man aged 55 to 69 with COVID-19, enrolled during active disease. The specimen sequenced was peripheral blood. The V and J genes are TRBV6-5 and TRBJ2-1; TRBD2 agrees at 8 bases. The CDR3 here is CASSPGGPYNEQFF. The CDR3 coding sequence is TGTGCCAGCAGCCCGGGAGGGCCCTACAATGAGCAGTTCTTC.